This T cell receptor beta chain originates from a study of Ad26.COV2.S vaccination and SARS-CoV-2 variants. Here immunoSEQ multiplex PCR was the method, and the copy in TCRdb shows in-frame clones only, minus some. The sample has hundreds of thousands of clones, more than 80% seen once. Per the germline V gene, CDR1 is LNHDA and CDR2 is SQIVND (reference sequence). With 4 bases clipped from V and 1 base from J, the junction kept 9 bases outside the gene matches. There are 16 residues in the CDR3. Treatment noted: roughly 20 received Ad26.COV2.S at low or high dose, single or two shots; about five received placebo; per-sample allocation not given. Day 63 after the first vaccine or placebo injection was the time point for sampling. Cohort 1b enrolled adults aged 18-55 years in Boston. Ad26 vector vaccine expressed Wuhan-strain SARS-CoV-2 spike.

This specimen was peripheral blood, taken in a trial of Ad26.COV2.S vaccine versus placebo. The clonotype was recovered from a person between 18 and 65 years old who received the Ad26.COV2.S COVID-19 vaccine or a placebo. The chain has TRBV19 and TRBJ2-7; 8 bases map to TRBD1. The CDR3 sequence is CASSTKQGQESYEQYF. CDR3 bases: TGTGCCAGTAGTACCAAGCAGGGACAGGAATCCTACGAGCAGTACTTC.